This is a list of T cell receptor beta chains from one sample in a study of CD8 T cells in Susac syndrome. MiXCR, run by TCRdb on the immunoSEQ multiplex PCR reads, gives a single entry per CDR3 protein. The sample consists of roughly 180,000 distinct CDR3 sequences, about 95% of them appearing once. The material sequenced was CD4+ T cells from PBMCs. Every receptor here comes from a human donor in good health. Both conserved end residues are part of each CDR3. The order of the fields is J gene, V gene, clone size, D gene, CDR3 protein, CDR3 DNA. D genes are given only for firm matches. Only part of the rows carry a size: once, few, many, or a class if the clone is expanded.

J gene: TRBJ2-1; V gene: TRBV18; clone size: -; D gene: TRBD2; CDR3 protein: CASSPSGTYNEQFF; CDR3 DNA: TGTGCCAGCTCACCTAGCGGGACTTACAATGAGCAGTTCTTC
J gene: TRBJ2-2; V gene: TRBV30; clone size: -; D gene: -; CDR3 protein: CAWSVRGSWNTGELFF; CDR3 DNA: TGTGCCTGGAGTGTACGTGGTAGCTGGAACACCGGGGAGCTGTTTTTT
J gene: TRBJ2-1; V gene: TRBV18; clone size: -; D gene: TRBD2; CDR3 protein: CASSPNAGGDNEQFF; CDR3 DNA: TGTGCCAGCTCACCAAATGCGGGAGGGGACAATGAGCAGTTCTTC
J gene: TRBJ2-7; V gene: TRBV20-1; clone size: -; D gene: TRBD2; CDR3 protein: CSATGLAGTYEQYF; CDR3 DNA: TGCAGTGCTACGGGACTAGCGGGGACCTACGAGCAGTACTTC
J gene: TRBJ2-1; V gene: TRBV19; clone size: once; D gene: TRBD2; CDR3 protein: CASSAKLGLAGGTYNEQFF; CDR3 DNA: TGTGCCAGTAGTGCTAAGCTCGGACTAGCGGGAGGAACCTACAATGAGCAGTTCTTC
J gene: TRBJ1-1; V gene: TRBV18; clone size: -; D gene: -; CDR3 protein: CASSTGTTEAFF; CDR3 DNA: TGTGCCAGCTCAACAGGGACGACTGAAGCTTTCTTT
J gene: TRBJ2-3; V gene: TRBV29-1; clone size: -; D gene: -; CDR3 protein: CSVELQGTTDTQYF; CDR3 DNA: TGCAGCGTTGAATTACAGGGAACCACAGATACGCAGTATTTT
J gene: TRBJ2-7; V gene: TRBV20-1; clone size: -; D gene: -; CDR3 protein: CSAGGGRVYEQYF; CDR3 DNA: TGCAGTGCAGGGGGTGGGAGAGTCTACGAGCAGTACTTC
J gene: TRBJ2-3; V gene: TRBV5-1; clone size: -; D gene: TRBD2; CDR3 protein: CASSSLAGDPSTDTQYF; CDR3 DNA: TGCGCCAGCAGCTCACTAGCGGGGGACCCTAGCACAGATACGCAGTATTTT
J gene: TRBJ2-7; V gene: TRBV29-1; clone size: once; D gene: TRBD1; CDR3 protein: CSTRTGFPYEQYF; CDR3 DNA: TGCAGCACCCGGACAGGGTTCCCCTACGAGCAGTACTTC
J gene: TRBJ2-2; V gene: TRBV30; clone size: -; D gene: -; CDR3 protein: CAWRDEGLTGELFF; CDR3 DNA: TGTGCCTGGAGGGACGAGGGCCTCACCGGGGAGCTGTTTTTT
J gene: TRBJ2-7; V gene: TRBV7-2; clone size: -; D gene: TRBD1; CDR3 protein: CASSWDRNFYEQYF; CDR3 DNA: TGTGCCAGCAGCTGGGACAGGAATTTCTACGAGCAGTACTTC
J gene: TRBJ1-5; V gene: TRBV20-1; clone size: -; D gene: -; CDR3 protein: CSVTQGVDQPQHF; CDR3 DNA: TGCAGTGTAACCCAGGGAGTGGATCAGCCCCAGCATTTT
J gene: TRBJ2-1; V gene: TRBV6-6; clone size: -; D gene: -; CDR3 protein: CASSTHGGNGNEQFF; CDR3 DNA: TGTGCCAGCAGTACCCACGGGGGCAATGGCAATGAGCAGTTCTTC
J gene: TRBJ2-5; V gene: TRBV7-9; clone size: -; D gene: TRBD1; CDR3 protein: CASSSFRQGEETQYF; CDR3 DNA: TGTGCCAGCAGCTCCTTCCGACAGGGAGAAGAGACCCAGTACTTC
J gene: TRBJ2-3; V gene: TRBV24-1; clone size: -; D gene: -; CDR3 protein: CAVKGDITDTQYF; CDR3 DNA: TGTGCCGTAAAGGGGGACATAACAGATACGCAGTATTTT
J gene: TRBJ2-1; V gene: TRBV29-1; clone size: few; D gene: TRBD2; CDR3 protein: CSVAGTSGNNEQFF; CDR3 DNA: TGCAGCGTTGCCGGGACTAGCGGCAACAATGAGCAGTTCTTC
J gene: TRBJ2-1; V gene: TRBV11-1; clone size: -; D gene: -; CDR3 protein: CASSLFSNNEQFF; CDR3 DNA: TGTGCCAGCAGCTTATTCAGTAACAATGAGCAGTTCTTC
J gene: TRBJ2-7; V gene: TRBV9; clone size: -; D gene: -; CDR3 protein: CASSVEVGTHAYF; CDR3 DNA: TGTGCCAGCAGCGTAGAGGTAGGGACACACGCGTACTTC
J gene: TRBJ2-3; V gene: TRBV3-1; clone size: -; D gene: -; CDR3 protein: CASSHFPDTQYF; CDR3 DNA: TGTGCCAGCAGCCATTTTCCAGATACGCAGTATTTT
J gene: TRBJ2-7; V gene: TRBV6-5; clone size: -; D gene: -; CDR3 protein: CATSGGANSYEQYF; CDR3 DNA: TGTGCCACCAGTGGAGGGGCGAATTCCTACGAGCAGTACTTC
J gene: TRBJ2-7; V gene: TRBV29-1; clone size: -; D gene: TRBD2; CDR3 protein: CSVVGTSQSYEQYF; CDR3 DNA: TGCAGTGTTGTTGGGACTAGTCAATCGTACGAGCAGTACTTC
J gene: TRBJ1-1; V gene: TRBV29-1; clone size: -; D gene: TRBD1; CDR3 protein: CSVAGTGYTEAFF; CDR3 DNA: TGCAGCGTTGCCGGGACAGGGTACACTGAAGCTTTCTTT
J gene: TRBJ2-5; V gene: TRBV3-1; clone size: -; D gene: TRBD2; CDR3 protein: CASSPWTSGSVETQYF; CDR3 DNA: TGTGCCAGCAGCCCTTGGACTAGCGGGAGTGTAGAGACCCAGTACTTC
J gene: TRBJ1-1; V gene: TRBV7-8; clone size: -; D gene: TRBD1; CDR3 protein: CASSPPGQGLNTEAFF; CDR3 DNA: TGTGCCAGCAGCCCGCCGGGACAGGGCCTGAACACTGAAGCTTTCTTT
J gene: TRBJ2-1; V gene: TRBV14; clone size: -; D gene: -; CDR3 protein: CASSPVPVPYNEQFF; CDR3 DNA: TGTGCCAGCAGCCCCGTCCCTGTTCCCTACAATGAGCAGTTCTTC
J gene: TRBJ2-5; V gene: TRBV7-8; clone size: -; D gene: -; CDR3 protein: CASAAQRETQYF; CDR3 DNA: TGTGCCAGCGCCGCTCAAAGGGAGACCCAGTACTTC
J gene: TRBJ2-7; V gene: TRBV18; clone size: -; D gene: TRBD1; CDR3 protein: CASSPPGQGSPYEQYF; CDR3 DNA: TGTGCCAGCTCACCACCGGGACAGGGTTCCCCCTACGAGCAGTACTTC
J gene: TRBJ2-5; V gene: TRBV3-1; clone size: -; D gene: -; CDR3 protein: CASSQARETQYF; CDR3 DNA: TGTGCCAGCAGCCAGGCAAGGGAGACCCAGTACTTC
J gene: TRBJ1-1; V gene: TRBV12-3/TRBV12-4; clone size: -; D gene: -; CDR3 protein: CASRDRQNTEAFF; CDR3 DNA: TGTGCCAGCAGAGACAGACAGAACACTGAAGCTTTCTTT
J gene: TRBJ1-2; V gene: TRBV20-1; clone size: once; D gene: -; CDR3 protein: CSAPLKGHYGYTF; CDR3 DNA: TGCAGTGCCCCCTTGAAGGGGCACTATGGCTACACCTTC
J gene: TRBJ2-1; V gene: TRBV18; clone size: -; D gene: -; CDR3 protein: CASSPYRGEQFF; CDR3 DNA: TGTGCCAGCTCACCATACCGCGGTGAGCAGTTCTTC
J gene: TRBJ2-7; V gene: TRBV30; clone size: -; D gene: TRBD1; CDR3 protein: CAWNPGTGGNEQYF; CDR3 DNA: TGTGCCTGGAACCCCGGGACAGGGGGCAACGAGCAGTACTTC
J gene: TRBJ2-7; V gene: TRBV9; clone size: once; D gene: TRBD1; CDR3 protein: CASSVATGTGAHEQYF; CDR3 DNA: TGTGCCAGCAGCGTAGCTACGGGGACAGGGGCGCACGAGCAGTACTTC
J gene: TRBJ1-2; V gene: TRBV3-1; clone size: -; D gene: TRBD1; CDR3 protein: CASSQLGTGYGYTF; CDR3 DNA: TGTGCCAGCAGCCAACTTGGGACAGGCTATGGCTACACCTTC
J gene: TRBJ2-1; V gene: TRBV5-1; clone size: -; D gene: TRBD2; CDR3 protein: CASSRAGGDNEQFF; CDR3 DNA: TGCGCCAGCAGCCGAGCGGGAGGGGACAATGAGCAGTTCTTC
J gene: TRBJ2-7; V gene: TRBV9; clone size: -; D gene: TRBD2; CDR3 protein: CASSVGAGGNYEQYF; CDR3 DNA: TGTGCCAGCAGCGTAGGAGCCGGGGGGAACTACGAGCAGTACTTC
J gene: TRBJ2-7; V gene: TRBV7-9; clone size: -; D gene: -; CDR3 protein: CASSRITGSEYEQYF; CDR3 DNA: TGTGCCAGCAGTCGAATTACCGGGAGCGAATACGAGCAGTACTTC
J gene: TRBJ1-1; V gene: TRBV2; clone size: -; D gene: TRBD1; CDR3 protein: CASGGTGGGEAFF; CDR3 DNA: TGTGCCAGCGGGGGGACAGGGGGAGGTGAAGCTTTCTTT
J gene: TRBJ1-1; V gene: TRBV29-1; clone size: -; D gene: -; CDR3 protein: CSSWGGRNTEAFF; CDR3 DNA: TGCAGCTCATGGGGGGGGAGGAACACTGAAGCTTTCTTT
J gene: TRBJ2-2; V gene: TRBV28; clone size: -; D gene: -; CDR3 protein: CASSPLVGELFF; CDR3 DNA: TGTGCCAGCAGCCCTCTGGTGGGGGAGCTGTTTTTT
J gene: TRBJ1-1; V gene: TRBV20-1; clone size: -; D gene: -; CDR3 protein: CSARGLTNTEAFF; CDR3 DNA: TGCAGTGCCAGGGGACTTACGAACACTGAAGCTTTCTTT
J gene: TRBJ1-1; V gene: TRBV29-1; clone size: -; D gene: -; CDR3 protein: CSGQLMNTEAFF; CDR3 DNA: TGCAGCGGCCAGCTAATGAACACTGAAGCTTTCTTT
J gene: TRBJ1-2; V gene: TRBV5-1; clone size: -; D gene: -; CDR3 protein: CASSSQGSSGGYTF; CDR3 DNA: TGCGCCAGCAGCTCCCAAGGGTCAAGCGGTGGCTACACCTTC
J gene: TRBJ2-7; V gene: TRBV7-2; clone size: -; D gene: -; CDR3 protein: CASSLVVQAPYEQYF; CDR3 DNA: TGTGCCAGCAGCTTAGTAGTGCAGGCACCCTACGAGCAGTACTTC
J gene: TRBJ2-1; V gene: TRBV7-6; clone size: -; D gene: TRBD2; CDR3 protein: CASSRGLAGLVSYNEQFF; CDR3 DNA: TGTGCCAGCAGCCGGGGACTAGCGGGATTGGTATCGTACAATGAGCAGTTCTTC
J gene: TRBJ2-1; V gene: TRBV20-1; clone size: -; D gene: -; CDR3 protein: CSASPAYYNEQFF; CDR3 DNA: TGCAGTGCTAGCCCGGCATATTACAATGAGCAGTTCTTC
J gene: TRBJ2-1; V gene: TRBV4-3; clone size: -; D gene: TRBD2; CDR3 protein: CASSQDGGLGRNEQFF; CDR3 DNA: TGCGCCAGCAGCCAAGATGGAGGACTAGGTAGGAATGAGCAGTTCTTC
J gene: TRBJ1-5; V gene: TRBV18; clone size: -; D gene: -; CDR3 protein: CASSPGDNQPQHF; CDR3 DNA: TGTGCCAGCTCACCAGGGGATAATCAGCCCCAGCATTTT
J gene: TRBJ2-1; V gene: TRBV20-1; clone size: -; D gene: TRBD2; CDR3 protein: CSARVGTSGRAEEQFF; CDR3 DNA: TGCAGTGCTAGAGTCGGGACTAGCGGGAGGGCCGAGGAGCAGTTCTTC
J gene: TRBJ2-3; V gene: TRBV29-1; clone size: -; D gene: -; CDR3 protein: CSVGQGDGNTQYF; CDR3 DNA: TGCAGCGTTGGGCAGGGCGATGGGAATACGCAGTATTTT
J gene: TRBJ2-7; V gene: TRBV2; clone size: -; D gene: -; CDR3 protein: CASRDLTYEQYF; CDR3 DNA: TGTGCCAGCAGGGATTTGACCTACGAGCAGTACTTC
J gene: TRBJ2-1; V gene: TRBV7-9; clone size: -; D gene: TRBD2; CDR3 protein: CASSFPPPRGLAGNNEQFF; CDR3 DNA: TGTGCCAGCAGCTTTCCCCCACCACGGGGACTAGCGGGGAACAATGAGCAGTTCTTC